This passage covers 18 T cell receptor beta chains from one sample sequenced in a study. Each CDR3 protein gets one entry after TCRdb re-called the 5' RACE reads with MiXCR. The sample has tens of thousands of distinct CDR3 sequences, 30% seen once. Sequencing was carried out using tumor-infiltrating memory CD4+ T cells sorted from the breast tumor. Subset defined: memory CD4+ T cells, CD4+CD45RO+CD25-. These TCRs come from a female donor with breast cancer.

This chain connects TRBV7-6 to TRBJ1-1; D gene unclear. Germline V lookup: CDR1 SGHVS, CDR2 FNYEAQ. This CDR3 comprises 15 residues. Trimming removed 1 base at V and 6 bases at J, with 15 bases between. The DNA for the CDR3 is TGTGCCAGCAGCTTAGGGAACCTGGGAGGGTCTGAAGCTTTCTTT. The encoded protein is CASSLGNLGGSEAFF.

This rearrangement joins TRBV7-3 to TRBJ2-1, with 8 bases fitting TRBD1. Losses at the gene ends were 5 bases for V and 1 base for J; bases not matched to a gene: 4. Looked up from germline, CDR1 is SGHTA and CDR2 is FQGTGA. This CDR3 contains 15 residues. The CDR3 sequence: CASSLQGGSYNEQFF. DNA for the CDR3: TGTGCCAGCAGCCTACAGGGGGGATCCTACAATGAGCAGTTCTTC. The full variable domain, with the rest looked up from reference TRBV7-3 and TRBJ2-1, is GAGVSQTPSNKVTEKGKYVELRCDPISGHTALYWYRQSLGQGPEFLIYFQGTGAADDSGLPNDRFFAVRPEGSVSTLKIQRTERGDSAVYLCASSLQGGSYNEQFFGPGTRLTVL.

This clonotype came up many times. V gene TRBV6-5 combines with J gene TRBJ1-6, with TRBD1 matching 10 bases. The V gene end was trimmed by 8 bases and the J gene end by 9 bases; junction bases not matched to a gene: 7. CDR3 size: 14 residues. CDR1 is MNHEY and CDR2 is SVGAGI in the germline V gene. The DNA for the CDR3 is TGTGCCAGCTGCCGCGGGACAGGGGTTTCACCCCTCCACTTT. Protein product: CASCRGTGVSPLHF.

This clonotype has just a few counts. The chain combines TRBV6-1 with TRBJ2-1; D may be TRBD1 (5 bases). From germline, CDR1 is MNHNS and CDR2 SASEGT. Trimming stripped 6 bases from V and 4 bases from J, with 16 bases between. This CDR3 spans 15 amino acids. Here the CDR3 reads CASRSGQAQYNEQFF. The CDR3 nucleotides are TGTGCCAGCAGGTCAGGACAAGCACAGTACAATGAGCAGTTCTTC.

At least ten counts were recorded for this clonotype. V gene TRBV4-3 combines with J gene TRBJ2-7; 13 bases are a match to TRBD2. This CDR3 has 15 amino acids. The germline CDR1 and CDR2 sequences are LGHNA and YSLEER. V was clipped by 2 bases and J by 3 bases; unmatched bases: 1. In nucleotides, the CDR3 is TGCGCCAGCAGCCAAACTAGCGGGAGGGGCTACGAGCAGTACTTC. It yields the protein CASSQTSGRGYEQYF.

The V call is TRBV12-3 or TRBV12-4, the J call TRBJ1-5; TRBD1 matches at 8 bases. The junction had 5 bases not matched to a gene; V was cut back by 8 bases and J by 2 bases. This CDR3 has 14 amino acids. The CDR3 loop reads CASGSTGGNQPQHF. In DNA form, the CDR3 reads TGTGCCAGCGGCTCGACAGGGGGCAATCAGCCCCAGCATTTT.

The J gene is TRBJ1-2, the V gene TRBV12-3 or TRBV12-4, with a weak D call TRBD1 (5 bases). This CDR3 has 15 amino acids. Trimming removed 2 bases at V and 4 bases at J, with 14 bases between. In nucleotides, the CDR3 is TGTGCCAGCAGTTTACAAGGGGTTCAGTTCTATGGCTACACCTTC. Protein: CASSLQGVQFYGYTF.

CDR3 DNA sequence: TGTGCCAGCAGCCGAGCTACAGGGGGCGGCTACGAGCAGTACTTC. As protein: CASSRATGGGYEQYF. The chain uses TRBV6-1 and TRBJ2-7, with TRBD1 matching 9 bases. V shed 6 bases and J 3 bases; nucleotides not matched to a gene: 9. CDR3 length: 15 residues. The germline V gene has CDR1 MNHNS and CDR2 SASEGT.

This clonotype was observed at least ten times. The chain recombines TRBV7-2 with TRBJ2-7; D possibly matches TRBD1 or TRBD2 (5 bases each). Looked up from germline, CDR1 is SGHTA and CDR2 is FQGNSA. The V gene lost 2 bases and the J gene lost 5 bases, with 13 bases spanning the gap. CDR3 length: 14 amino acids. Written as DNA, the CDR3 is TGTGCCAGCAGCTTATCCGGGGCGGTCAACGAGCAGTACTTC. This codes for CASSLSGAVNEQYF.

A few counts support this clonotype. This chain links TRBV5-6 with TRBJ2-4; D possibly corresponds to TRBD2 (6 bases). V was clipped by 1 base and J by 7 bases, with 9 bases between them. The germline V gene encodes CDR1 SGHDT and CDR2 YYEEEE. The CDR3 totals 13 residues. The chain's CDR3 is CASSLSGRNIQYF. CDR3 nucleotides: TGTGCCAGCAGCTTGAGTGGGAGGAACATTCAGTACTTC.

As DNA, the CDR3 is TGTGCCAGCAGCCAAGGCCCCCCCCCCGACGGGGGGGGGGATACGCAGTATTTT. Amino acid sequence: CASSQGPPPDGGGDTQYF. The chain employs TRBV3-1 and TRBJ2-3; 8 bases fit TRBD2. Germline assignment: CDR1 LGHDT and CDR2 YNNKEL (reference sequence). The CDR3 extends over 18 amino acids. The trim removed 1 base at V and 6 bases at J, leaving 15 bases unmatched.

The J gene is TRBJ2-7, the V gene TRBV4-3; weak D call: TRBD1 (5 bases). V was cut by 4 bases and J by 4 bases, with 14 bases left in between. CDR1 is LGHNA, CDR2 YSLEER, per germline. CDR3 length equals 14 residues. CDR3 amino acids: CASSRARQGYEQYF. The DNA of the CDR3 is TGCGCCAGCAGCCGGGCTCGGCAGGGTTACGAGCAGTACTTC.

The chain is built from TRBV7-2 and TRBJ2-7; TRBD1 agrees at 8 bases. Trimming took 0 bases from V and 3 from J; bases not matched to a gene: 1. CDR1 and CDR2 (germline): SGHTA, FQGNSA. This CDR3 has 14 residues. CDR3 nucleotides: TGTGCCAGCAGCTTAGCGGGACAGGTCTACGAGCAGTACTTC. Its protein is CASSLAGQVYEQYF.

CDR3 protein: CSARSTGTAQETQYF. In DNA, the CDR3 is TGCAGCGCGCGATCTACCGGGACGGCGCAAGAGACCCAGTACTTC. V usage is TRBV29-1 and J usage is TRBJ2-5; D could derive from TRBD1 or TRBD2 (5 bases each). The CDR3 runs 15 residues. V was shortened by 7 bases and J by 2 bases, with 20 bases between the two germline ends. Germline V gives CDR1 SQVTM, CDR2 ANQGSEA.

This chain connects TRBV20-1 to TRBJ2-1, with TRBD2 matching over 12 bases. This CDR3 spans 14 amino acids. The germline CDR1 and CDR2 sequences are DFQATT and SNEGSKA (reference sequence). Trimming at V came to 6 bases and at J to 7 bases, leaving 7 bases not matched to a gene. CDR3 nucleotides: TGCAGTGCGAGTGGACTAGCGGGATGGAATGAGCAGTTCTTC. It codes for CSASGLAGWNEQFF.

This clonotype was seen many times. The genes are TRBV6-5 and TRBJ1-2, with 7 nucleotides matching TRBD1. The trim removed 8 bases at V and 4 bases at J, leaving 4 bases unmatched. CDR3 length equals 12 residues. Germline values: CDR1 MNHEY, CDR2 SVGAGI. The CDR3 coding sequence is TGTGCCAGCGGAGGACAGGCCTATGGCTACACCTTC. Amino acids: CASGGQAYGYTF.

Of note for this clonotype: The junction shows a germline mismatch at one end, possibly a read error. The gene calls are TRBV5-1 and TRBJ2-1; weak D call: TRBD1 (5 bases). CDR1 is SGHRS and CDR2 is YFSETQ in the germline V gene. The CDR3 is 13 amino acids. CDR3 sequence reads: CASSLGQYKEQFF. The CDR3 coding sequence is TGCGCCAGCAGCTTGGGACAGTACAAGGAGCAGTTCTTC.

This clonotype appeared once. A much larger clonotype is one base distant, so this may be a read error. The rearrangement links TRBV24-1 to TRBJ2-3; D is possibly TRBD1 (5 bases). From germline, CDR1 is KGHDR and CDR2 SFDVKD. This CDR3 has 16 residues. The CDR3 nucleotides read TGTGCCTCTCTGCGTGGCGAATCTACTACGACAGATTCGCAGTATTTT. Translation: CASLRGESTTTDSQYF.